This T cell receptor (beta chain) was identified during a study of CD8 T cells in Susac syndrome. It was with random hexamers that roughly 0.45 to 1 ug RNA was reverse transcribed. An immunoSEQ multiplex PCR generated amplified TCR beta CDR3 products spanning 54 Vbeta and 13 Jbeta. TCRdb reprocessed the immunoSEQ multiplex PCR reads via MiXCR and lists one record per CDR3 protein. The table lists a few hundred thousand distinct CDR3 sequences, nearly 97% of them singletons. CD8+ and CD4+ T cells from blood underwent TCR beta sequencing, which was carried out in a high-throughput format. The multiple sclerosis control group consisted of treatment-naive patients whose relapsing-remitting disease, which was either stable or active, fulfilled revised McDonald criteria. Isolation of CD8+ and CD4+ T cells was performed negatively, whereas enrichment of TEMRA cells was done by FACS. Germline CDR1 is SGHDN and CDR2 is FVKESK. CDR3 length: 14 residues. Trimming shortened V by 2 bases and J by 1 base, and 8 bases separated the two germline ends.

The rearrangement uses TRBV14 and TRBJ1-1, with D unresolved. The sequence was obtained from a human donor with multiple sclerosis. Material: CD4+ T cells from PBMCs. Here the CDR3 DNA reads TGTGCCAGCAGCCAACTAGGCGGGAACACTGAAGCTTTCTTT. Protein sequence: CASSQLGGNTEAFF.